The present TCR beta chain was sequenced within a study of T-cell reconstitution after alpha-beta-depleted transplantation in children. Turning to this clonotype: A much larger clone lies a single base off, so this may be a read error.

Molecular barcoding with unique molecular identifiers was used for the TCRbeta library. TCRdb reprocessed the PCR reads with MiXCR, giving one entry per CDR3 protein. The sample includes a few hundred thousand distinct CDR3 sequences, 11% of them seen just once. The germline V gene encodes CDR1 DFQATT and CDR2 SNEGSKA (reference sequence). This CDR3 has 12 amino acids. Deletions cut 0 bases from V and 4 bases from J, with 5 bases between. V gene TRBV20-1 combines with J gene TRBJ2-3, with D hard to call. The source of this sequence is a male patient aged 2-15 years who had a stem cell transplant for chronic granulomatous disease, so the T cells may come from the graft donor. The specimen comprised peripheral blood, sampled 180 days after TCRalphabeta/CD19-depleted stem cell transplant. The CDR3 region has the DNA TGCAGTGCTAGAGATTTATCAGATACGCAGTATTTT. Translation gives CSARDLSDTQYF.